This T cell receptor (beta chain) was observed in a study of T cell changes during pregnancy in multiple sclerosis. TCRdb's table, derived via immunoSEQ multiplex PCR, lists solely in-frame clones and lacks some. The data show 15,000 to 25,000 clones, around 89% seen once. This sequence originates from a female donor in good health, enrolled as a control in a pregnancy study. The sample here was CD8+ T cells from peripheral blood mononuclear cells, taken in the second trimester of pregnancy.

CDR3 in amino acids: CASSLGRGRLNTEAFF. Written as DNA, the CDR3 is TGTGCCAGCAGTTTAGGCAGGGGAAGATTAAACACTGAAGCTTTCTTT. The J gene is TRBJ1-1, the V gene TRBV27; a possible D gene is TRBD1 (6 bases). V was cut by 2 bases and J by 2 bases, with 15 bases left in between. The germline CDR1 and CDR2 sequences are MNHEY and SMNVEV (reference sequence). CDR3 length: 16 amino acids.